The 13 T cell receptor beta chains listed next were all sequenced from one sample in a study of cytomegalovirus exposure and HLA in healthy donors. The PCR contained 60 Vbeta and 13 Jbeta primers. Profiling relied on immunoSEQ multiplex PCR, and the TCRdb table lists in-frame clones only, not all of them. This table holds 160,000 or so clones, around four fifths found once. The sample taken for sequencing was PBMCs. The receptors were sampled from a man between 45 and 60 years old in good health and CMV-seropositive.

The genes are TRBV29-1 and TRBJ2-3, with D possibly being TRBD1 (6 bases). In germline, CDR1 is SQVTM, CDR2 ANQGSEA. The CDR3 loop spans 16 amino acids. Trimming left V 1 base short and J 3 bases short, with 17 bases between. DNA of the CDR3: TGCAGCGTTGAAGGGACAGAGATGGGGGAAACAGATACGCAGTATTTT. It codes for CSVEGTEMGETDTQYF.

The chain joins TRBV5-4 to TRBJ2-7, with 9 bases identical to TRBD1. The CDR3 runs to 15 residues. Germline values: CDR1 SGHNT, CDR2 YYREEE (reference sequence). V lost 4 bases to trimming and J lost 1 base; unmatched junction nucleotides: 6. The CDR3 coding sequence is TGTGCCAGCAGCAATGGACAGGGGTTGTCCTACGAGCAGTACTTC. Protein sequence: CASSNGQGLSYEQYF.

The V gene is TRBV7-8, the J gene TRBJ2-7; 8 bases line up with TRBD2. Germline CDR1 is SGHVS and CDR2 is FQNEAQ. Trimming cost V 2 bases and J 4 bases; bases outside gene matches: 7. The CDR3 spans 15 residues. The CDR3 DNA is TGTGCCAGCAGCTTAATTGGTAGCGGGGTTTACGAGCAGTACTTC. Protein product: CASSLIGSGVYEQYF.

The chain is built from TRBV5-6 and TRBJ2-7; D possibly corresponds to TRBD2 (6 bases). Per germline, CDR1 SGHDT and CDR2 YYEEEE. CDR3 size: 14 residues. The germline V and J ends were trimmed by 4 bases and 6 bases, with 17 bases remaining between them. This CDR3 is CASSPAGPGGEQYF. The CDR3 nucleotides read TGTGCCAGCAGCCCCGCCGGACCCGGGGGCGAGCAGTACTTC.

This rearrangement joins TRBV18 to TRBJ1-3, with D tentatively TRBD1 (6 bases). Germline V lookup: CDR1 KGHSH, CDR2 LQKENI. V was clipped by 4 bases and J by 4 bases, with 14 bases between them. CDR3 length: 15 residues. The CDR3 nucleotides read TGTGCCAGCTCACGGAACAGGGTGACGGGAAACACCATATATTTT. This translates into CASSRNRVTGNTIYF. Together with reference TRBV18 and TRBJ1-3, the CDR3 gives the full variable domain: NAGVMQNPRHLVRRRGQEARLRCSPMKGHSHVYWYRQLPEEGLKFMVYLQKENIIDESGMPKERFSAEFPKEGPSILRIQQVVRGDSAAYFCASSRNRVTGNTIYFGEGSWLTVV.

The chain links TRBV29-1 to TRBJ2-1; a weak D match, TRBD1 (5 bases). The V end lost 2 bases, the J end lost 7 bases, and 15 bases lay between the germline ends. This CDR3 has 14 residues. Per germline, CDR1 SQVTM and CDR2 ANQGSEA. CDR3 sequence (DNA): TGCAGCGTTGAAAAGGGGATGATAGGGAATGAGCAGTTCTTC. Its protein product is CSVEKGMIGNEQFF.

The chain combines TRBV28 with TRBJ1-2; 7 nucleotides align to TRBD1. After removal of 7 bases from V and 4 bases from J, the junction contained 9 bases not matched to a gene. CDR3 size: 14 residues. CDR1 is MDHEN and CDR2 is SYDVKM in the germline V gene. The CDR3 loop is CASNDREVVYGYTF. CDR3 in DNA: TGTGCCAGCAACGACAGGGAGGTCGTCTATGGCTACACCTTC.

The chain is built from TRBV6-5 and TRBJ2-7, with TRBD2 matching over 8 bases. This CDR3 comprises 15 residues. Losses at the gene ends were 6 bases for V and 0 bases for J; bases not matched to a gene: 7. Germline V gives CDR1 MNHEY, CDR2 SVGAGI. CDR3 protein: CASRTLADFSYEQYF. The CDR3 nucleotides read TGTGCCAGCAGGACACTAGCGGACTTCTCCTACGAGCAGTACTTC.

The gene calls are TRBV7-2 and TRBJ2-1, with 10 bases identical to TRBD2. The CDR3 contains 15 residues. After removal of 5 bases from V and 9 bases from J, the junction contained 10 bases not matched to a gene. Per the germline V gene, CDR1 is SGHTA and CDR2 is FQGNSA. The CDR3: CASSPPSGGGGEQFF. In DNA, the CDR3 is TGTGCCAGCAGCCCCCCTAGCGGGGGTGGAGGTGAGCAGTTCTTC.

The chain is built from TRBV5-1 and TRBJ2-5; 8 nucleotides line up with TRBD1. Germline V gives CDR1 SGHRS, CDR2 YFSETQ. This CDR3 contains 15 residues. The V segment lost 2 bases and the J segment 5 bases; nucleotides outside the gene matches: 8. The CDR3 here is CASSFVTGGRETQYF. The CDR3 DNA reads TGCGCCAGCAGCTTTGTAACAGGGGGACGTGAGACCCAGTACTTC.

V usage is TRBV6-5 and J usage is TRBJ2-7; D may be TRBD2 (6 bases). V was shortened by 5 bases and J by 4 bases, with 9 bases between the two germline ends. From germline, CDR1 is MNHEY and CDR2 SVGAGI. CDR3 length: 12 amino acids. The CDR3 reads CASSGLPYEQYF. DNA for the CDR3: TGTGCCAGCAGTGGACTACCTTACGAGCAGTACTTC.

This clone came up a few times. The chain links TRBV30 to TRBJ1-2, with a possible D match to TRBD1 (5 bases). The CDR3 covers 15 residues. V dropped 3 bases and J dropped 4 bases, with 18 bases sitting between them. Germline loops: CDR1 GTSNPN, CDR2 SVGIG (reference sequence). In DNA form, the CDR3 reads TGTGCCTGGAGCATGTGGGCGGGGGACTTCTATGGCTACACCTTC. This codes for CAWSMWAGDFYGYTF.

This clone has just a few counts. The genes are TRBV19 and TRBJ2-4; 9 bases align to TRBD2. The trim removed 1 base at V and 8 bases at J, leaving 9 bases unmatched. Looked up from germline, CDR1 is LNHDA and CDR2 is SQIVND (reference sequence). The CDR3 spans 16 residues. This CDR3 reads CASSIGEAGGPDIQYF. The CDR3 nucleotides are TGTGCCAGTAGTATAGGGGAAGCGGGAGGCCCGGACATTCAGTACTTC.